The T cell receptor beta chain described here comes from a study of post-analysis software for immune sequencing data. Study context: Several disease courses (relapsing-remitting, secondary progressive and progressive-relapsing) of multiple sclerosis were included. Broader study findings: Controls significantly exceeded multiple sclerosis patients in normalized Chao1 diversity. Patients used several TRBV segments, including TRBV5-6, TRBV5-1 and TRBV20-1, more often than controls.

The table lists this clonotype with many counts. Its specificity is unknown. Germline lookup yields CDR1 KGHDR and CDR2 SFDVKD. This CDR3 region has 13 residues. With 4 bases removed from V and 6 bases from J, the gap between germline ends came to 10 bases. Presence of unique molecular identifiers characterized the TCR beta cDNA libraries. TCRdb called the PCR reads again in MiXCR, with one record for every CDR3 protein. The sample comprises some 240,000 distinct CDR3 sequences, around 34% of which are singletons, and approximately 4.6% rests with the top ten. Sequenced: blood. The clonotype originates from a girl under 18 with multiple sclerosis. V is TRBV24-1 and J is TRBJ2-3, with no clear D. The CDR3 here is CATSDSEADTQYF. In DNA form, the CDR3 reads TGTGCCACCAGTGACTCCGAAGCGGATACGCAGTATTTT.